This TCR beta chain was captured in a study of T cells after yellow fever vaccination. In making TCR cDNA, 5'RACE template switching added a universal primer site and UMIs to it. TCRdb processed the 5' RACE reads anew with MiXCR; each CDR3 protein has one entry. In the table there are 230,000 or so distinct CDR3 sequences, approximately 3.5% of which are singletons. Comment on this clonotype: As yet, its antigen is unknown.

General study findings and limits: Overall, a small share of clonotypes was seen in both CD4 and CD8 compartments. Booster samples showed a return of most primary-vaccination clones (almost 97% CD4, 70% to 90% CD8).

The CDR3 consists of 13 residues. CDR1 is SGHTA and CDR2 is FQGNSA in the germline V gene. Trimming at V came to 8 bases and at J to 4 bases, leaving 7 bases not matched to a gene. J is TRBJ1-2 and V is TRBV7-2, with 7 bases lining up with TRBD1. The source of this sequence is a man aged 18 to 29 who received the YFV17D yellow fever vaccine. The sequencing here drew on PBMCs, taken 15 days after the yellow fever booster vaccination. CDR3 sequence (DNA): TGTGCCAGCGCACCGGGACAGATCTATGGCTACACCTTC. Translating gives CASAPGQIYGYTF.